Listed here is a single TCR beta chain. Its matching antigen is unknown. Sequencing used immunoSEQ multiplex PCR; TCRdb keeps in-frame clones, though not all of them. This sample has roughly 19,000 clones, with 75% to 90% found just once. The data originate from a study of T cell clones after liver transplantation. Study-wide results and limits: These preliminary findings come from unstandardized post-transplant sampling times.

Sequences were derived from CD8+ T cells from blood, sampled around 45 months after liver transplant. This TCR was recovered from a human patient who received a liver transplant. Part of the T cell pool may stem from the graft donor.

The CDR3 coding sequence is TGTGCCAGCAGCCCACGACAGAGTACAGATACGCAGTATTTT. This codes for CASSPRQSTDTQYF. V usage is TRBV9 and J usage is TRBJ2-3; possibly TRBD1 for D (5 bases). The V end was cut by 4 bases, the J end by 3 bases, with 12 bases between. The CDR3 contains 14 residues. Germline loops: CDR1 SGDLS, CDR2 YYNGEE.